This T cell receptor beta chain stems from a study of T-cell reconstitution after alpha-beta-depleted transplantation in children. The sample holds a few counts of this clonotype. Its antigen is still unknown. Study observations and caveats: A year had passed since transplant, and T-cell counts and diversity by then came mostly from newly produced T cells. Several hundred expanded graft clones reportedly gave rise to the alpha-beta T cells present about two months after transplant. Recipient T cells and thymic progenitors that survived were the source of the high TCRbeta diversity seen at day 60 in some patients.

Germline values: CDR1 MGHRA, CDR2 YSYEKL. CDR3 length: 13 amino acids. Between the trimmed V and J ends, which lost 1 base and 6 bases, there was a span of 9 bases. It was with unique molecular identifiers that the TCRbeta library was prepared. TCRdb re-called the PCR reads through MiXCR, storing one row per CDR3 protein. The sample holds hundreds of thousands of distinct CDR3 sequences; around 25% are singletons and the top ten take roughly 2.6%. The genes are TRBV4-1 and TRBJ2-5; no firm D call. The receptor comes from a girl aged 2 to 9 with Fanconi anemia, due to receive a stem cell transplant. Source: PBMCs, taken before TCRalphabeta/CD19-depleted stem cell transplant. The CDR3 DNA sequence: TGCGCCAGCAGCCAAGTTGGGATCAAGACCCAGTACTTC. It translates to CASSQVGIKTQYF.